These 14 T cell receptor beta chains were sequenced from one sample in a study of low-dose radiotherapy and immunotherapy resistance in tumors. Indicated time point: after trial treatment. Indicated treatment: LDRT plus nivolumab, ipilimumab, low-dose cyclophosphamide and aspirin (RACIN trial). Alpha and beta chains were covered, as first-strand cDNA relied on TRAV- and TRBV-specific primers. The TCRs were subjected to amplification over approximately 19 PCR cycles employing a constant-region primer in conjunction with a V-primer adapter. MiXCR, applied by TCRdb to the reads, yields one record per CDR3 protein. The sample includes tens of thousands of distinct CDR3 sequences, 20% to 25% of them seen just once. Source: PBMCs, taken after low-dose radiotherapy plus immunotherapy. The source of these receptors is a female donor with ovarian cancer.

To note about this clonotype: This sequence is one base from a far larger clone and is likely a read error. V is TRBV11-1 and J is TRBJ2-1, with TRBD2 identical over 12 bases. The trim removed 2 bases at V and 10 bases at J, leaving 9 bases unmatched. The CDR3 is made up of 16 amino acids. Germline loops: CDR1 SGHAT, CDR2 FQDESV (reference sequence). CDR3 residues: CASSLRTSGTSYEQFF. CDR3 coding DNA: TGTGCCAGCAGCTTAAGGACTAGCGGGACCTCCTACGAGCAGTTCTTC.

The CDR3 DNA reads TGTGCCAGCAGCCCCGCGAATCTGGGGGCCAACGTCCTGACTTTC. Its translation is CASSPANLGANVLTF. This chain connects TRBV6-2 or TRBV6-3 to TRBJ2-6; no reliable D call. This CDR3 contains 15 residues. The germline V and J ends were trimmed by 6 bases and 4 bases, with 13 bases remaining between them. CDR1 and CDR2 (germline): MNHEY, SVGEGT.

This clonotype was counted at least ten times. The chain links TRBV2 to TRBJ2-1; 10 bases map to TRBD2. The CDR3 contains 16 residues. Trimming at V came to 7 bases and at J to 1 base, leaving 7 bases not matched to a gene. From germline, CDR1 is SNHLY and CDR2 FYNNEI. CDR3 nucleotides: TGTGCCAGCATACCCTCTAGCGGGGGTTCCTACAATGAGCAGTTCTTC. The encoded protein is CASIPSSGGSYNEQFF.

This clonotype was seen many times. This sequence joins TRBV29-1 and TRBJ2-3; 9 bases map to TRBD1. Looked up from germline, CDR1 is SQVTM and CDR2 is ANQGSEA. Germline trimming cut 6 bases from V and 4 bases from J; bases unmatched to any gene: 8. There are 14 residues in the CDR3. DNA for the CDR3: TGCAGCGTGGACAGGGGTTCCACGGCAGATACGCAGTATTTT. Translating gives CSVDRGSTADTQYF.

A remark on this clonotype: It differs at one base from a far larger clone, so likely a read error. The rearrangement uses TRBV6-2 or TRBV6-3 and TRBJ1-2, with TRBD1 identical over 8 bases. This CDR3 is built from 13 residues. Germline V gene data show CDR1 as MNHEY and CDR2 as SVGEGT. Losses at the gene ends were 9 bases for V and 4 bases for J; bases not matched to a gene: 7. The CDR3 region has the DNA TGTGCCAGTACAGGGGGGGGACGCTATGGCTACACCTTC. The encoded protein is CASTGGGRYGYTF.

This clonotype occurred many times. As DNA, the CDR3 is TGTGCCAGCAGCCCCGGTGGCACCGGGGAGCTGTTTTTT. Protein product: CASSPGGTGELFF. V is TRBV2 and J is TRBJ2-2; D is undetermined. The CDR3 totals 13 residues. CDR1 is SNHLY, CDR2 FYNNEI, per germline. Trimming took off 6 bases at V and 4 bases at J, with 9 bases between the two ends.

Concerning this clonotype itself: The junction differs from germline at one of its ends, possibly a read error. This chain links TRBV6-1 with TRBJ2-7; 8 bases are shared with TRBD2. Looked up from germline, CDR1 is MNHNS and CDR2 is SASEGT. The CDR3 is 16 amino acids. Here the CDR3 DNA reads TGTGCCAGCAGTTACTCGATAGCCGGGGGGGACCGTGAGCTGTACTTC. Its translation: CASSYSIAGGDRELYF.

By frequency in the sample, this clonotype is medium-sized (0.01 to 0.1%). The chain joins TRBV6-1 to TRBJ2-7, with 8 bases matching TRBD1. This CDR3 has 15 residues. CDR1 and CDR2 (germline): MNHNS, SASEGT. Trimming at V came to 0 bases and at J to 3 bases, leaving 4 bases not matched to a gene. Here the CDR3 reads CASSEAGTGHYEQYF. In DNA, the CDR3 is TGTGCCAGCAGTGAAGCTGGGACAGGACACTACGAGCAGTACTTC.

The gene calls are TRBV11-2 and TRBJ2-3, with 15 bases lining up with TRBD2. Germline values: CDR1 SGHAT, CDR2 FQNNGV. The V gene end was trimmed by 5 bases and the J gene end by 3 bases; junction bases not matched to a gene: 9. CDR3 length: 18 residues. CDR3 in amino acids: CASSRTSGGAGGTDTQYF. CDR3 nucleotides: TGTGCCAGCAGCCGGACTAGCGGGGGGGCCGGGGGAACAGATACGCAGTATTTT.

This chain uses TRBV27 with TRBJ2-7; TRBD2 is a possible D gene (5 bases). The germline gives CDR1 MNHEY, CDR2 SMNVEV (reference sequence). CDR3 size: 11 residues. V lost 11 bases to trimming and J lost 0 bases, with 8 bases between them. CDR3 sequence reads: CAARGSYEQYF. CDR3 nucleotide sequence: TGTGCCGCCCGGGGCTCCTACGAGCAGTACTTC.

This clonotype was seen many times. The chain carries TRBV5-1 and TRBJ2-3; D uncertain. Germline CDR1 is SGHRS and CDR2 is YFSETQ. This CDR3 has 14 residues. V was pared by 2 bases and J by 2 bases, with 9 bases between. This CDR3 is CASSLSASTDTQYF. DNA of the CDR3: TGCGCCAGCAGCTTATCGGCCTCCACAGATACGCAGTATTTT.

This clonotype was picked up many times. The chain combines TRBV19 with TRBJ1-6; TRBD1 agrees at 7 bases. Germline CDR1 reads LNHDA; CDR2 reads SQIVND (reference sequence). V shed 7 bases, J shed 0 bases, and the junction held 9 bases outside the gene matches. The CDR3 is made up of 17 amino acids. In DNA, the CDR3 is TGTGCCAGTACCGCAAGGGGGCTGTCCTCCTATAATTCACCCCTCCACTTT. It encodes CASTARGLSSYNSPLHF.

This clonotype was found many times. The chain couples TRBV5-1 to TRBJ1-3; TRBD1 might be the D (5 bases). CDR3 length: 17 amino acids. V lost 4 bases and J 0 bases, leaving 17 bases between the germline ends. Per the germline V gene, CDR1 is SGHRS and CDR2 is YFSETQ. The CDR3 DNA reads TGCGCCAGCAGCCCTGGGGCAGGGTCCTACTCTGGAAACACCATATATTTT. Residues: CASSPGAGSYSGNTIYF. The full variable domain, its missing parts supplied by reference TRBV5-1 and TRBJ1-3, is KAGVTQTPRYLIKTRGQQVTLSCSPISGHRSVSWYQQTPGQGLQFLFEYFSETQRNKGNFPGRFSGRQFSNSRSEMNVSTLELGDSALYLCASSPGAGSYSGNTIYFGEGSWLTVV.

Ten or more counts support this clonotype. The V gene is TRBV6-2 or TRBV6-3, the J gene TRBJ2-7; 7 bases align to TRBD2. V lost 4 bases and J lost 7; bases outside the gene matches: 13. CDR1 is MNHEY, CDR2 SVGEGT, per germline. The CDR3 spans 15 residues. The CDR3 protein is CASSSQLPGGGEQYF. CDR3 nucleotide sequence: TGTGCCAGCAGTTCCCAACTTCCGGGGGGTGGTGAGCAGTACTTC.